The source of this T cell receptor (beta chain) is a study of patients and donors after allogeneic stem cell transplantation. TCRdb processed the RT-PCR reads anew with MiXCR; each CDR3 protein has one entry. The sample includes roughly 880,000 distinct CDR3 sequences, roughly 18% seen only once; the top ten take 6%. The CDR3 length is 15 residues. Germline V gene lookup returns CDR1 SGHRS and CDR2 YFSETQ. Germline trimming cut 3 bases from V and 5 bases from J; bases unmatched to any gene: 7. V gene TRBV5-1 combines with J gene TRBJ2-7; 11 nucleotides match TRBD2. Sequencing input: blood, either unsorted or a sorted T cell fraction (not recorded which). The origin of this receptor is a human donor who was either an allogeneic HSCT recipient or a stem cell or donor lymphocyte infusion donor (not recorded which). It is not recorded whose cells these are; they may come from a transplant donor. CDR3 region: CASSSSGTSGNEQYF. The CDR3 DNA follows: TGCGCCAGCAGCTCCTCCGGGACTAGCGGAAACGAGCAGTACTTC.